The clone carrying this T cell receptor (beta chain) was seen only a few times. Antigen unknown. The data were taken from a study of PD-1 blockade in classical Hodgkin lymphoma. Overall study: On a schedule of every 2 weeks, patients received nivolumab 3 mg/kg intravenously.

Per the germline V gene, CDR1 is SGDLS and CDR2 is YYNGEE. The CDR3 contains 14 residues. Trimming shortened V by 0 bases and J by 3 bases, and 7 bases separated the two germline ends. General study points: Complete responders' baseline diversity resembled that of newly diagnosed patients. Reported baseline diversity: healthy donors highest, relapsed/refractory patients lowest. Repertoires differed for reasons still undefined, possibly disease activity or prior therapy.

Following autologous stem cell transplantation, relapse occurred in every patient, and exposure to brentuximab vedotin varied. Purified CD4+ T cells were obtained from thawed PBMCs through magnetic negative selection. The data were produced by immunoSEQ multiplex PCR, yet TCRdb's version contains in-frame clones alone and is incomplete. The table lists 25,000 to 35,000 clones, 65% to 90% of them singletons. The clonotype was recovered from a human donor with classical Hodgkin lymphoma. The chain employs TRBV9 and TRBJ1-5; tentative D call: TRBD1 (6 bases). Sequences were derived from CD4+ T cells from blood, sampled at baseline. As DNA, the CDR3 is TGTGCCAGCAGCGTAGGACAGGACAATCAGCCCCAGCATTTT. Translation: CASSVGQDNQPQHF.